This T cell receptor beta chain stems from a study of T cell repertoires in cytomegalovirus infection. This clonotype has a handful of counts. The antigen remains unidentified. TCRdb used MiXCR to reprocess the reads, holding one entry per CDR3 protein. The sample holds hundreds of thousands of distinct CDR3 sequences; approximately 34% are singletons and the top ten take 2.5% to 3.5%. General study points: Dominant in the ex vivo response were TCR beta clonotypes restricted by HLA-C and specific for CMV.

CDR3 length: 12 residues. From germline, CDR1 is MNHEY and CDR2 SMNVEV (reference sequence). Trimming removed 8 bases from V and 6 bases from J; junction bases left unmatched: 5. V usage is TRBV27 and J usage is TRBJ2-3, with 7 bases aligning to TRBD2. The sample comprised PBMCs. This TCR came from a human donor in good health (CMV status not recorded). Some clones in this sample may be carry-over from other donors' samples. As DNA, the CDR3 is TGTGCCAGCGGGGGGGTTCCCGATACGCAGTATTTT. Encoded protein: CASGGVPDTQYF.